Listed below are T cell receptor beta chains from one sample, sequenced in a study of type 1 and type 2 diabetes patients. TCRdb analysed the multiplex PCR reads with MiXCR anew, one entry per CDR3 protein. The sample lists under 300,000 distinct CDR3 sequences, approximately 50% occurring once. Sequenced: peripheral blood mononuclear cells (PBMCs). The receptors shown here come from a young man with type 2 diabetes. The CDR3 runs from the conserved cysteine through the conserved F or W. D genes are given only for firm matches. Clone sizes are given selectively: once, few, many, or a class where the clone is expanded.

>TRBJ1-4|-|TRBV6-1|TRBD1
TGTGCCAGCAGTTCGGGACAGGGGGAGTATAATGAAAAACTGTTTTTT
CASSSGQGEYNEKLFF
>TRBJ1-2|once|TRBV7-3|-
TGTGCCAGCAGCTTAGATCCCCTGGGGGGCTATGGCTACACCTTC
CASSLDPLGGYGYTF
>TRBJ1-1|-|TRBV29-1|-
TGCAGCGTTGCACAGGGTAGGGAGTTCGCTTTCTTT
CSVAQGREFAFF
>TRBJ2-3|-|TRBV27|-
TGTGCCAGCGCTCTGGGAGATACGCAGTATTTT
CASALGDTQYF
>TRBJ2-3|few|TRBV7-2|TRBD1
TGTGCCAGCAGCTTAAGGGGACAGTCTAAGTATTTT
CASSLRGQSKYF
>TRBJ2-2|few|TRBV12-5|-
TGTGCTAGTGCCCCGACAGGAACCTACACCGGGGAGCTGTTTTTT
CASAPTGTYTGELFF
>TRBJ2-2|-|TRBV10-3|-
TGTGCCATCACGCCGAACACCGGGGAGCTGTTTTTT
CAITPNTGELFF
>TRBJ2-5|few|TRBV19|TRBD1
TGTGCCAGTAGTTATCTACAGGGGAAGGGAGAGACCCAGTACTTC
CASSYLQGKGETQYF
>TRBJ1-2|-|TRBV25-1|TRBD1
TGTGCCAGCAGTGCCTTTTCGCAGGGGGCACTGCATGGCTACACCTTC
CASSAFSQGALHGYTF
>TRBJ1-1|-|TRBV9|TRBD1
TGTGCCAGCAGCGTAGCACAGGGGGCTTTGAACACTGAAGCTTTCTTT
CASSVAQGALNTEAFF
>TRBJ2-3|-|TRBV20-1|-
TGCAGTGCTGGGTTTACGCAGTATTTT
CSAGFTQYF
>TRBJ2-7|-|TRBV5-1|-
TGCGCCAGCAGCTTGGGGGACACTTACGAGCAGTACTTC
CASSLGDTYEQYF
>TRBJ2-7|-|TRBV13|-
TGTGCCAGCAGCTTAAATGGTGCGGAGCAGTACTTC
CASSLNGAEQYF
>TRBJ2-2|-|TRBV9|-
TGTGCCAGCAGCGTAGCCTCCAGGGCGGGCGGGGAGCTGTATTTT
CASSVASRAGGELYF
>TRBJ1-1|many|TRBV7-8|-
TGTGCCAGCAGCCCCCCAGGGATGAACACTGAAGCTTTCTTT
CASSPPGMNTEAFF
>TRBJ2-2|-|TRBV2|-
TGTGCCAGCAGTGAAGAGAGGCCCGGGGAGCTGTTTTTT
CASSEERPGELFF
>TRBJ2-5|-|TRBV6-2/TRBV6-3|TRBD1
TGTGCCAGCAGTTACGGGGGACAGGGAGCGGAGACCCAGTACTTC
CASSYGGQGAETQYF
>TRBJ1-1|-|TRBV28|-
TGTGCCAGTAAAGACGGTATAAACGGACAGAAAGCTTTCTTT
CASKDGINGQKAFF
>TRBJ1-1|-|TRBV12-5|-
TGTGCTAGTGGTTTGGTAACGGACAGCTTGAACACTGAAGCTTTCTTT
CASGLVTDSLNTEAFF
>TRBJ1-4|few|TRBV2|-
TGTGCCAGCAGTGAGGTGGGTGCGTTGGAAAAACTGTTTTTT
CASSEVGALEKLFF
>TRBJ1-6|-|TRBV12-3/TRBV12-4|-
TGTGCCAGCAGTTGGGGCCACGGGGCACCCCTCCACTTT
CASSWGHGAPLHF
>TRBJ1-2|many|TRBV14|-
TGTGCCAGCAGCCAAGGAAGGGGTAGCTATGGCTACACCTTC
CASSQGRGSYGYTF
>TRBJ1-1|-|TRBV7-2|-
TGTGCCAGCAGCTTAACGGCGACGGGTGGGACTGAAGCTTTCTTT
CASSLTATGGTEAFF
>TRBJ1-1|-|TRBV19|TRBD1
TGTGCCAGTAGTCTACCAGACGGGACAGGGGATGAAGCTTTCTTT
CASSLPDGTGDEAFF
>TRBJ2-2|-|TRBV19|TRBD1
TGTGCCAGTCGAGGACAGGGCGGATTTACCGGGGAGCTGTTTTTT
CASRGQGGFTGELFF
>TRBJ1-2|many|TRBV2|-
TGTGCCAGCAGTGAAGCATCGGGATATAATGGCTACACCTTC
CASSEASGYNGYTF
>TRBJ2-7|-|TRBV30|TRBD2
TGTGCCGGGAGGGGAGGGTACTACGAGCAATACTTC
CAGRGGYYEQYF
>TRBJ1-5|-|TRBV6-2/TRBV6-3|TRBD1
TGTGCCAGCAGTCCCACAAGACAGGGCCCGCACCAGGATCAGCCCCAGCATTTT
CASSPTRQGPHQDQPQHF
>TRBJ1-2|-|TRBV19|TRBD1
TGTGCCAGTAGCCAAGACAGGGACGGTGGCTACACCTTC
CASSQDRDGGYTF